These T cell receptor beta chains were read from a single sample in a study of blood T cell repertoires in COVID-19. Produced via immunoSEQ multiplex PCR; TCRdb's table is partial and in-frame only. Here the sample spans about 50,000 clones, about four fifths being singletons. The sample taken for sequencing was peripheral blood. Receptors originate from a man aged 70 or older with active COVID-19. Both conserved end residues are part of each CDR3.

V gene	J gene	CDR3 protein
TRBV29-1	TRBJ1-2	CSVERGQGRGYTF
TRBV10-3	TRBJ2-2	CAIRTRIWGPLDTGELFF
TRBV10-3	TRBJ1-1	CAISADIFNTEAFF
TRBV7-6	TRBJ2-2	CASSPQGSGELFF
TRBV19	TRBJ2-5	CASSMSGFGETQYF
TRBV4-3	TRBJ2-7	CASSHDAGGSYEQYF
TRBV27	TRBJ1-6	CASSLSMRGLVNSPLHF
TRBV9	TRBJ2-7	CASSRTSGIPLYEQYF
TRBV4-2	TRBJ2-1	CASSQDKQGAYNEQFF
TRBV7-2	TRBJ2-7	CASSIYRDSPYEQYF
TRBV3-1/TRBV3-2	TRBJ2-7	CASSRGTVPYEQYF
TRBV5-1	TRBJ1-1	CASSLSRVNTEAFF
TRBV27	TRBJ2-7	CASSLSGHLYEQYF
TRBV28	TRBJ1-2	CASSLEGTPIGLF
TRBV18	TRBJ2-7	CASSPRSGSSDEQYF
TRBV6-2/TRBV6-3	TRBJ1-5	CASSYEGDGNQPQHF
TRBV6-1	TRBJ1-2	CASSEGGTAYGYTF
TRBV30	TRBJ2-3	CAWSSTGLYTDTQYF
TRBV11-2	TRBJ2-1	CASSRDAGARNEQFF
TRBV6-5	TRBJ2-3	CASSLGHSPIIQPYF
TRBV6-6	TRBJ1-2	CASSYSPGQGGGYTF
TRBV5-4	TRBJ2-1	CASSHRRNDYNEQFF
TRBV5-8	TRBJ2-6	CASSLVGQAGANVLTF
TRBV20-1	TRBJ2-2	CSASRLAETGELFF
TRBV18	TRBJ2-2	CASSQIAGGELFF
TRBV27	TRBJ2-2	CASSASLAGTHTGELFF
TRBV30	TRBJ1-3	CAWTKNSGNTIYF
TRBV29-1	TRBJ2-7	CSVEARVVVEQYF
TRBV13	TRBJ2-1	CASSKRTSGRAIKNEQFF
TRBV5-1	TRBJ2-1	CASSLSVRSLPNEQFF
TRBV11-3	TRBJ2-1	CASSLVGTSGDNEQFF
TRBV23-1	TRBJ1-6	CASSQSGGGSYNSPLHF
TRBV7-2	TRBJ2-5	CASSWNSGQETQYF
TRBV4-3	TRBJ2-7	CASSQDRGSEQYF
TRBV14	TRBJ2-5	CASSLFIVGSAGEEETQYF
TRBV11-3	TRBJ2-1	CASSFGGSAYEQFF
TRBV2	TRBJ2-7	CASSEIGTSSYEQYF
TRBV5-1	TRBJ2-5	CASSGLAGLGETQYF
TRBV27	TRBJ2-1	CASRVRGAGNNEQFF
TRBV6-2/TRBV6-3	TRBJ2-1	CASSPGGAVNYNEQFF
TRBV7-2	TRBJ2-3	CASSPQRNTDTQYF
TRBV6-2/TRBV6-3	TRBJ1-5	CASSYSPAGGNQPQHF
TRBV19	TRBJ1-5	CASSDRANQPQHF
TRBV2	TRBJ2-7	CASSEIGGGGPYEQYF
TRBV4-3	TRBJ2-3	CASSRGGRGADTQYF
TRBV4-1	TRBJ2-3	CASSLGTGEDTQYF
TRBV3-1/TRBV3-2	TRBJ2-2	CASSKLAGGNVLTGELFF
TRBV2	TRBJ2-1	CASSEGTSQFF
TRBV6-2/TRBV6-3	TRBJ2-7	CASSYDRQGNYEQYF
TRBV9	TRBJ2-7	CASSEGDNRGYEQYF
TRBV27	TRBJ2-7	CASSFVPASGSSYEQYF
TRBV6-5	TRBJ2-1	CASSPGTPIRNEQFF
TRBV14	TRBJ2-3	CASSPTGGAQYF
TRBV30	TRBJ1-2	CAWSVRYGYTF
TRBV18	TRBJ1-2	CASSPGQGEGYTF
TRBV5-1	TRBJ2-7	CASSLDTEGEQYF